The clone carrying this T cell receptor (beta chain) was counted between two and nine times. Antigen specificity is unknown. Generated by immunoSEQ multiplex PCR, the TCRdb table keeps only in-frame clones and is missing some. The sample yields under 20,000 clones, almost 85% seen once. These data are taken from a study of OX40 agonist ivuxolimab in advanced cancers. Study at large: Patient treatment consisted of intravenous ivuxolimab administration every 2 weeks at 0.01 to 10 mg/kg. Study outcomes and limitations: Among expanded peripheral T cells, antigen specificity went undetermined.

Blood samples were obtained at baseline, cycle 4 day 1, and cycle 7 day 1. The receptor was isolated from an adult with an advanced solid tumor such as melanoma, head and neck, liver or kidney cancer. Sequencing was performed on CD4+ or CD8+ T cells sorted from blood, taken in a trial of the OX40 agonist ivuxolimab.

CDR3 DNA sequence: TGTGCCAGCAGGTCTCGGCGGGGAGCCTACGAGCAGTACTTC. Amino acid sequence: CASRSRRGAYEQYF. The V and J genes are TRBV5-8 and TRBJ2-7, with D tentatively TRBD2 (6 bases). This CDR3 is built from 14 residues. Germline loops: CDR1 SGHTS, CDR2 YDEGEE. Trimming removed 5 bases at V and 2 bases at J, with 14 bases between.